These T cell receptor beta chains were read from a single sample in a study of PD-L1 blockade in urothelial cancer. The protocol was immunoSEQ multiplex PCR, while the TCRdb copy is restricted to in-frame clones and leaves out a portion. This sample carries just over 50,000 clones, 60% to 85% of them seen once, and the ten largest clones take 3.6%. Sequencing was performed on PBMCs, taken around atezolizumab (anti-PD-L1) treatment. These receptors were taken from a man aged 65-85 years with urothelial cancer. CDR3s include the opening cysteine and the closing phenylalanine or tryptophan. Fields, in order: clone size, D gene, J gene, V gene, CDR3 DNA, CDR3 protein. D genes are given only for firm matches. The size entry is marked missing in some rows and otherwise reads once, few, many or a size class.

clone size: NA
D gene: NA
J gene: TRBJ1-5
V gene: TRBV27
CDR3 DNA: TGTGCCAGCAGGCCAGGTTCCAATCAGCCCCAGCATTTT
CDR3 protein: CASRPGSNQPQHF

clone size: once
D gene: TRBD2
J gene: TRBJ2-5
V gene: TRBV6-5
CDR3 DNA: TGTGCCAGCAGTGCGGGGGGAAACCAAGAGACCCAGTACTTC
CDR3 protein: CASSAGGNQETQYF

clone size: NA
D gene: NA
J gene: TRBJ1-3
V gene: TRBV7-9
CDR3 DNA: TGTGCCAGCAGCTTAATCAGACCGAGGAGCTCTGGAAACACCATATATTTT
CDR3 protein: CASSLIRPRSSGNTIYF

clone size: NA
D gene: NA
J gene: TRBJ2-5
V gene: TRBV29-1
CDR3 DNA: TGCAGCGTTGAAGGGCGGGGCCGGGAGACCCAGTACTTC
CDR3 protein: CSVEGRGRETQYF

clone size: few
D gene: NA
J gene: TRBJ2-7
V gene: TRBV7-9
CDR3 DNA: TGTGCCAGCGGGGGCAGTACGGTAACCTACGAGCAGTACTTC
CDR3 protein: CASGGSTVTYEQYF

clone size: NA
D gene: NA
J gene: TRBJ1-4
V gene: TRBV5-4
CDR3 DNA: TGTGCCAGCAGCTTGGGGCGGGCCCTCAATGAAAAACTGTTTTTT
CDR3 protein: CASSLGRALNEKLFF

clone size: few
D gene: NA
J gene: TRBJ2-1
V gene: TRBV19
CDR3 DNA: TGTGCCAGTAGTGAGAACAATGAGCAGTTCTTC
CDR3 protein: CASSENNEQFF

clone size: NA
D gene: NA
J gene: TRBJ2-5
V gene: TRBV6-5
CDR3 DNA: TGTGCCAGCAGTCGGACTCAAGGCGAGACCCAGTACTTC
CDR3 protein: CASSRTQGETQYF

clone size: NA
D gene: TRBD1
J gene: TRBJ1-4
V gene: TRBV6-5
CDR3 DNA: TGTGCCAGCAGTAGGGACAGTGTTTCGGATGAAAAACTGTTTTTT
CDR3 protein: CASSRDSVSDEKLFF

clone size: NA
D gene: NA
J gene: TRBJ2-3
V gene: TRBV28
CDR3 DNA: TGTGCCAGCAGGGCAACTAGGGATACGCAGTATTTT
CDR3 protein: CASRATRDTQYF

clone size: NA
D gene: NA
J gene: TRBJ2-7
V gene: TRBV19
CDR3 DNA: TGTGCCAGTACCCCTCGAGGGGGGCAGGGGGCCTACGAGCAGTACTTC
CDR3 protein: CASTPRGGQGAYEQYF

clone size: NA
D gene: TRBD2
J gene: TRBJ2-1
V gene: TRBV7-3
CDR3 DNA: TGTGCCAGCAGCTTAAAGGCTAGCGGGAGTAATGAGCAGTTCTTC
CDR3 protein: CASSLKASGSNEQFF

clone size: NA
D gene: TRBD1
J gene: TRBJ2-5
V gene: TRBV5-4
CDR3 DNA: TGTGCCAGCAGTACAAAGACAGGGGTGGAAGAGACCCAGTACTTC
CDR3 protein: CASSTKTGVEETQYF

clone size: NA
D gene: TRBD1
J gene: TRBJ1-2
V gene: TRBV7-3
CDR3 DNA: TGTGCCAGCAGCTCCGCCGGGACAGGGGGCGGATATGGCTACACCTTC
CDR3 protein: CASSSAGTGGGYGYTF

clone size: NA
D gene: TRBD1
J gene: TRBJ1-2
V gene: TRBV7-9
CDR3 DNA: TGTGCCAGCAGCTTGGCCCAGGGGGCAGGGGGCTACACCTTC
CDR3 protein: CASSLAQGAGGYTF

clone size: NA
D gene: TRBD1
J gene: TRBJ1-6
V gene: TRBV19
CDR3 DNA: TGTGCCAGTAGTCCGAGACAGGGGGGTTCACCCCTCCACTTT
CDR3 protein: CASSPRQGGSPLHF

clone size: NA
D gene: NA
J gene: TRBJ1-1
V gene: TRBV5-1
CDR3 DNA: TGCGCCAGCAGCTTGGCCCACAGGGTGTCTTTGAACACTGAAGCTTTCTTT
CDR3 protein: CASSLAHRVSLNTEAFF